Detailed here is one T cell receptor (beta chain). The data derive from a study of blood T cell repertoires in COVID-19. The data were produced by immunoSEQ multiplex PCR, yet TCRdb's version contains in-frame clones alone and is incomplete. The repertoire holds 450,000 or so clones, with 80% to 90% as singletons. The CDR3 has 13 residues. CDR1 SGHNT and CDR2 YYREEE come from the germline V gene (reference sequence). Trimming cost V 4 bases and J 5 bases, with 12 bases left between them. The source of this sequence is a man between 18 and 29 years old with COVID-19, enrolled during active disease. Sequencing was carried out using peripheral blood. The chain joins TRBV5-4 to TRBJ2-5, with D possibly matching TRBD1 (6 bases). DNA of the CDR3: TGTGCCAGCAGCACCACAGGGACGGAGACCCAGTACTTC. This gives the protein CASSTTGTETQYF.